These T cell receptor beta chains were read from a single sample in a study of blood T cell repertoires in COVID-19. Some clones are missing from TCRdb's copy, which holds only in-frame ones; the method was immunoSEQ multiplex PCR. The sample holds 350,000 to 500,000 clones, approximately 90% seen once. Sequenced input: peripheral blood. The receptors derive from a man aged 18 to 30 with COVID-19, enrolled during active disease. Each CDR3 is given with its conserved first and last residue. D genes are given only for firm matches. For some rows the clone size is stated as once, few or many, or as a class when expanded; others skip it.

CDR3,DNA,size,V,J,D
CASGDNTDTQYF,TGCGCCAGCGGGGACAACACAGATACGCAGTATTTT,NA,TRBV10-1,TRBJ2-3,NA
CASSVYGTYEQYF,TGCGCCAGCAGCGTTTACGGGACCTACGAGCAGTACTTC,NA,TRBV5-1,TRBJ2-7,NA
CASSDPSGASHEQFF,TGCGCCAGCAGCGACCCTAGCGGGGCATCCCATGAGCAGTTCTTC,NA,TRBV5-1,TRBJ2-1,TRBD2
CASSLARGIQETQYF,TGTGCCAGCAGCTTGGCCAGGGGCATTCAAGAGACCCAGTACTTC,NA,TRBV5-4,TRBJ2-5,NA
CASSVGRSSYNEQFF,TGTGCCAGCAGCGTGGGGCGGAGCTCCTACAATGAGCAGTTCTTC,many,TRBV9,TRBJ2-1,NA
CSVWDRGIGQPQHF,TGCAGCGTTTGGGACAGGGGGATCGGTCAGCCCCAGCATTTT,NA,TRBV29-1,TRBJ1-5,TRBD1
CASSKLAGVVNEQFF,TGTGCCAGCAGTAAGCTAGCGGGAGTCGTGAATGAGCAGTTCTTC,NA,TRBV5-4,TRBJ2-1,TRBD2
CASSLNRGSNEKLFF,TGTGCCAGCAGCTTAAACAGGGGGTCTAATGAAAAACTGTTTTTT,NA,TRBV7-8,TRBJ1-4,TRBD1
CASTVQGAGELFF,TGTGCCAGCACGGTACAGGGGGCCGGGGAGCTGTTTTTT,NA,TRBV9,TRBJ2-2,TRBD1
CASSEPTGSSYEQYF,TGTGCCAGCAGTGAACCCACCGGGAGCTCCTACGAGCAGTACTTC,NA,TRBV2,TRBJ2-7,NA
CASSVRGTDGNTIYF,TGTGCCAGCAGTGTGAGGGGGACGGATGGAAACACCATATATTTT,NA,TRBV6-4,TRBJ1-3,NA
CASSAPGQGYGYTF,TGTGCCAGCAGTGCTCCGGGACAGGGCTATGGCTACACCTTC,NA,TRBV5-5,TRBJ1-2,TRBD1
CASSSWTSGRKETQYF,TGTGCCAGCAGCTCCTGGACTAGCGGACGTAAAGAGACCCAGTACTTC,NA,TRBV11-2,TRBJ2-5,TRBD2
CASSLGWLAGARGELFF,TGTGCCAGCAGCTTAGGTTGGTTAGCGGGGGCCCGCGGGGAGCTGTTTTTT,NA,TRBV7-2,TRBJ2-2,TRBD2
CASSTDRGGGYTF,TGTGCCAGCTCAACCGACAGGGGAGGTGGCTACACCTTC,NA,TRBV18,TRBJ1-2,TRBD1
CASSSRNREVLDEQFF,TGTGCCAGCAGTTCCCGTAACCGGGAGGTTTTAGATGAGCAGTTCTTC,once,TRBV28,TRBJ2-1,TRBD2
CAWRGREKAYEQYF,TGTGCCTGGAGGGGCAGGGAAAAGGCCTACGAGCAGTACTTC,once,TRBV2,TRBJ2-7,NA
CASSIDTWDSPNIQYF,TGTGCCAGTAGTATAGATACGTGGGACAGCCCAAACATTCAGTACTTC,NA,TRBV19,TRBJ2-4,TRBD1
CASSDGGNIMNTEAFF,TGTGCCAGCAGTGACGGGGGGAATATCATGAACACTGAAGCTTTCTTT,NA,TRBV6-1,TRBJ1-1,NA
CASSQAGTGGQETQYF,TGTGCCAGCAGCCAAGCGGGGACAGGGGGCCAAGAGACCCAGTACTTC,NA,TRBV3-1/TRBV3-2,TRBJ2-5,TRBD1
CASSMGTGGIYEQYF,TGTGCCAGTAGTATGGGTACAGGGGGTATATACGAGCAGTACTTC,NA,TRBV19,TRBJ2-7,TRBD1
CASSLSTGRTKNIQYF,TGTGCCAGCAGCCTTTCGACAGGGCGTACCAAAAACATTCAGTACTTC,NA,TRBV13,TRBJ2-4,TRBD1
CAWTQQSLGAETQYF,TGTGCCTGGACTCAACAGTCCCTTGGTGCAGAGACCCAGTACTTC,NA,TRBV30,TRBJ2-5,NA
CASSAANYGYTF,TGCGCCAGCAGCGCAGCGAACTATGGCTACACCTTC,NA,TRBV5-1,TRBJ1-2,NA
CASSQVETSGYNEQFF,TGCGCCAGCAGCCAAGTTGAGACTAGCGGCTACAATGAGCAGTTCTTC,NA,TRBV4-1,TRBJ2-1,TRBD2
CASSEDLDPETQYF,TGTGCCAGCAGTGAGGACTTAGACCCAGAGACCCAGTACTTC,NA,TRBV2,TRBJ2-5,NA
CASSLIIGMTDTQYF,TGTGCCAGCAGCTTAATCATCGGGATGACAGATACGCAGTATTTT,NA,TRBV11-3,TRBJ2-3,NA
CASSYSLGARNTIYF,TGTGCCAGCAGTTACTCTCTAGGGGCTCGAAACACCATATATTTT,NA,TRBV6-5,TRBJ1-3,NA
CASSPDRVDEKLFF,TGTGCCAGCAGCCCGGACAGGGTTGACGAAAAACTGTTTTTT,NA,TRBV5-8,TRBJ1-4,TRBD1
CASITGPQETQYF,TGTGCCAGCATTACAGGGCCCCAAGAGACCCAGTACTTC,NA,TRBV2,TRBJ2-5,NA
CASSLEGGAGEKLFF,TGCGCCAGCAGCTTGGAAGGAGGGGCAGGTGAAAAACTGTTTTTT,NA,TRBV5-1,TRBJ1-4,NA
CASSKPDRLAGVNEQFF,TGTGCCAGCAGCAAACCCGATCGACTAGCGGGAGTTAATGAGCAGTTCTTC,once,TRBV21-1,TRBJ2-1,NA
CAISEVPSSGANVLTF,TGTGCCATCAGTGAGGTGCCGAGCTCTGGGGCCAACGTCCTGACTTTC,NA,TRBV10-3,TRBJ2-6,NA
CASSPASSYEQYF,TGTGCCAGCAGCCCAGCGAGCTCCTACGAGCAGTACTTC,NA,TRBV12-3/TRBV12-4,TRBJ2-7,NA
CASSIRTGGDSPLHF,TGTGCCAGCAGCATAAGGACAGGCGGTGATTCACCCCTCCACTTT,NA,TRBV5-6,TRBJ1-6,TRBD1
CASSPGLAGTYEQYF,TGTGCCAGCAGCCCGGGACTAGCGGGAACCTACGAGCAGTACTTC,NA,TRBV5-4,TRBJ2-7,TRBD2
CASSPNWRAHYGYTF,TGTGCCAGCTCACCAAACTGGAGGGCCCACTATGGCTACACCTTC,NA,TRBV18,TRBJ1-2,NA
CASSSSGGLGNSPLHF,TGTGCCAGCAGCTCGTCGGGGGGCTTAGGTAATTCACCCCTCCACTTT,NA,TRBV11-2,TRBJ1-6,NA
CASSEGRGGSFTDTQYF,TGTGCCAGCAGTGAAGGTCGGGGGGGGTCTTTCACAGATACGCAGTATTTT,NA,TRBV25-1,TRBJ2-3,TRBD2
CASSARAGRNTEAFF,TGTGCCAGCAGCGCTCGAGCGGGGAGGAACACTGAAGCTTTCTTT,once,TRBV9,TRBJ1-1,NA
CASSGWDTNTGELFF,TGTGCCAGCAGTGGTTGGGACACCAACACCGGGGAGCTGTTTTTT,NA,TRBV2,TRBJ2-2,NA
CASSSFLAGAGYTF,TGTGCCAGCAGCTCTTTCCTGGCGGGAGCTGGCTACACCTTC,NA,TRBV5-4,TRBJ1-2,NA